This TCR beta chain was recorded in a study of blood T cell repertoires in COVID-19 (dated by TCRdb to the early 2020s). Background for the entire study: Samples from collaborators originated in the United States, Italy and Spain and spanned both the acute and convalescent phases of COVID-19. The prospective study material was composed of cDNA or gDNA derived from T cells, B-cell-depleted T cells, or PBMCs. Deeply sampled blood TCRbeta repertoires from subjects exposed to, actively infected with, or recovered from COVID-19 were included in the dataset. The repertoires were released in a freely available public database intended as a resource for research on the immune response to SARS-CoV-2. The samples were drawn from the first 160 participants of the ongoing ImmuneRACE study and from 950 to 1,500 subjects provided by 6 global collaborators. Nearly every sample came with metadata listing a de-identified subject ID, COVID-19 status, age in years and sex. Where available, HLA class I and class II types were obtained from metadata supplied by the sample provider rather than from assay-based typing. Points the paper makes about the study in general: Clinical and demographic metadata were provided uncurated, with the amount varying by source and participant.

Taken from cysteine to phenylalanine, the CDR3 has 15 residues. Kept here is only the CDR3 DNA, which spans 45 bases and is read in frame from base 1. From a lookup of the germline V gene, CDR1 and CDR2 are SGHTA and FQGNSA. V is shortened by 5 bases, J by 3 bases, and the region joining them spans 14 bases. The immunoSEQ Assay, a bias-controlled multiplex PCR, was used to amplify TCRbeta CDR3 regions from genomic DNA. The source study handled its data this way. Nucleated cell counts per sample were estimated from amplification of reference gene primers within the assay. To quantify the absolute abundance of each unique TCRbeta CDR3 rearrangement, sequence reads were collapsed and filtered. For each sample, productive Simpson clonality was calculated by taking the square root of Simpson's diversity index across productive rearrangements. The table was pulled from immuneACCESS by TCRdb, which kept in-frame rearrangements only. Such tables lose some clones; where checked, under half of the loss comes from unresolved V genes, and the rest has no known cause. Clone size and V and J calls were adopted from that table, with D and trimming inferred from the DNA. The sample table records approximately 270,000 clones; around nine tenths of these occur just once. The ten largest clonotypes hold approximately 8.2% of the sample.

With respect to this clone: Its antigen remains undetermined. No much larger clone is present one base from it, and per-base qualities are unavailable.

Whole blood was collected in K2EDTA tubes by collaborating institutions according to the institutions' own protocols. For TCRbeta analysis, collaborators shipped samples in one of three forms: frozen whole blood, isolated PBMCs, or DNA extracted from either of those sample types. Sequenced sample: peripheral blood. The TCR was taken from a middle-aged man with active or convalescent COVID-19. The chain employs TRBV7-2 and TRBJ1-5; a tentative D call is TRBD1 (6 bases match). The sequence in DNA is TGTGCCAGCAGCAGAGGACAGCGTGACAATCAGCCCCAGCATTTT. This gives the protein CASSRGQRDNQPQHF. The reference TRBV7-2 and TRBJ1-5 proteins fill in what lies around the CDR3, so the full variable domain reads GAGVSQSPSNKVTEKGKDVELRCDPISGHTALYWYRQSLGQGLEFLIYFQGNSAPDKSGLPSDRFSAERTGGSVSTLTIQRTQQEDSAVYLCASSRGQRDNQPQHFGDGTRLSIL.